This record concerns one T cell receptor (beta chain) sequence. The antigen is undetermined. These data originate in a study of CD4 T cells in relation to SARS-CoV-2 and coronaviruses. Study-level points and caveats: The cross-reactivity analysis covered only spike protein, not other viral proteins.

Germline CDR1 SGHRS, CDR2 YFSETQ. V lost 2 bases and J 2 bases, leaving 9 bases between the germline ends. The CDR3 extends over 14 amino acids. Libraries were prepared by immunoSEQ multiplex PCR; TCRdb keeps only in-frame clonotypes and omits some of them. The sample yields more than 55,000 clones, roughly 89% seen once. The unexposed donors gave CD4+ T cells in about 2010-2019, prior to COVID-19. Sequencing was carried out using memory CD4+ T cells from PBMCs. The source is a human donor in good health. The V call is TRBV5-1, the J call TRBJ2-3; D is unresolved. DNA of the CDR3: TGCGCCAGCAGCTTAGCACAGCCCACAGATACGCAGTATTTT. Its translation: CASSLAQPTDTQYF.